This T cell receptor (beta chain) was obtained from a study of blood T cell repertoires in COVID-19. Whole-study context: The samples span acute and convalescent COVID-19 from the United States, Italy and Spain. PBMCs, B-cell-depleted T cells, or T cells were the source of the cDNA or gDNA that made up the material.

The CDR3 spans 13 residues. Deletions cut 1 base from V and 9 bases from J, with 7 bases between. Germline V gives CDR1 MNHNS, CDR2 SASEGT. Original methodology: Reference gene primer amplification gave nucleated cell count estimates. This table comes from immunoSEQ multiplex PCR, and its TCRdb copy is limited to in-frame clones, with some not included. V, J and clone size derive from that table, while D and trimming were established from the DNA sequence. This table has hundreds of thousands of clones, roughly 83% appearing once. Sequences were obtained from peripheral blood. The clonotype comes from a man aged 80 or over with acute or convalescent COVID-19. The chain combines TRBV6-1 with TRBJ1-6; D is perhaps TRBD1 (5 bases). CDR3 sequence: CASSEGTLSPLHF. The CDR3 DNA reads as TGTGCCAGCAGTGAAGGGACACTTTCACCCCTCCACTTT.